The sequence of this T cell receptor beta chain was determined in a study of T-cell reconstitution after alpha-beta-depleted transplantation in children. The CDR3 has 15 residues. Trimming left V 10 bases short and J 0 bases short, with 18 bases between. The V gene's germline CDR1 is LGHNA and CDR2 YSLEER. Preparation of the TCRbeta library involved a method that used unique molecular identifiers. TCRdb called the PCR reads again in MiXCR, with one record for every CDR3 protein. The sample has just under 350,000 distinct CDR3 sequences, around 15% seen once. On this clonotype itself: The antigen is undetermined.

Findings and limits, study-wide: By about two months after transplant, alpha-beta T cells reportedly arose from several hundred graft clones that had expanded. It was surviving recipient T cells and thymic progenitors that gave some patients high TCRbeta diversity at day 60.

The chain combines TRBV4-3 with TRBJ1-2; a weak D match, TRBD1 (5 bases). The TCR was taken from a male patient aged 2-10 years who had a stem cell transplant for acute lymphoblastic leukemia, so the T cells may come from the graft donor. Specimen: PBMCs, mostly from graft donor cells, collected 360 days after TCRalphabeta/CD19-depleted stem cell transplant. The CDR3 loop is CANHSPRVANYGYTF. Here the CDR3 DNA reads TGCGCCAATCATAGCCCCAGGGTCGCTAACTATGGCTACACCTTC.